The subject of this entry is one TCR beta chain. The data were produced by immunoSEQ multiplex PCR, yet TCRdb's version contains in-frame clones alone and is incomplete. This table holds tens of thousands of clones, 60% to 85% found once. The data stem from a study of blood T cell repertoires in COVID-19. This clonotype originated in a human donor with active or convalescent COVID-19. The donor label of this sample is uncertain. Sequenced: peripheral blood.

The DNA of the CDR3 is TGTGCCAGCAGTCCCACAGGGTTTGGCGAGCAGTACTTC. Protein product: CASSPTGFGEQYF. The rearrangement joins TRBV7-2 to TRBJ2-7; a possible D gene is TRBD1 (6 bases). The V end lost 6 bases, the J end lost 6 bases, and 15 bases lay between the germline ends. Germline assignment: CDR1 SGHTA and CDR2 FQGNSA. The CDR3 contains 13 residues.